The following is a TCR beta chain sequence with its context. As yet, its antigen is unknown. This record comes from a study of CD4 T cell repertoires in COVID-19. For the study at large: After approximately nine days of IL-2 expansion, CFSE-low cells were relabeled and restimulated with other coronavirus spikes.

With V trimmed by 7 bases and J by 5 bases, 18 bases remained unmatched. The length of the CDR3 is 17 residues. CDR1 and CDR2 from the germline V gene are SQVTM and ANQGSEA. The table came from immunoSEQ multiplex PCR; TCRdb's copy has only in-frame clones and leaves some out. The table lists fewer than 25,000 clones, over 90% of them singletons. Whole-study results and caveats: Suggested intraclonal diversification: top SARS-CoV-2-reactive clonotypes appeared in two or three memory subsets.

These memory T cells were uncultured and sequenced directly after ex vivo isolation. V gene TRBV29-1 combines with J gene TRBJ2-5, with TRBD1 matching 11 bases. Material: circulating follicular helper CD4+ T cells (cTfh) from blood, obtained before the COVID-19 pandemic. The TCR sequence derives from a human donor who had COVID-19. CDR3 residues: CSASPGRDRGGSETQYF. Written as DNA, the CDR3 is TGCAGCGCCTCCCCGGGGAGGGACAGGGGGGGTTCGGAGACCCAGTACTTC.